This entry lists 8 T cell receptor beta chains sequenced from one sample in a study of cytomegalovirus exposure and HLA in healthy donors. The repertoire was sequenced with immunoSEQ multiplex PCR; TCRdb's copy has only in-frame clones and lacks some. Here the sample spans fewer than 200,000 clones, around 84% being singletons. The sample consisted of PBMCs. Source of these receptors: a young man in good health and CMV-seropositive.

This chain uses TRBV28 with TRBJ2-7; D is possibly TRBD2 (5 bases). The CDR3 sequence is 14 residues long. CDR1 is MDHEN and CDR2 is SYDVKM in the germline V gene. Trimming removed 5 bases at V and 4 bases at J, with 15 bases between. The CDR3 region is CASSTVRTGYEQYF. CDR3 bases: TGTGCCAGCAGTACCGTAAGGACGGGGTACGAGCAGTACTTC. The full variable domain, completed using reference TRBV28 and TRBJ2-7, is DVKVTQSSRYLVKRTGEKVFLECVQDMDHENMFWYRQDPGLGLRLIYFSYDVKMKEKGDIPEGYSVSREKKERFSLILESASTNQTSMYLCASSTVRTGYEQYFGPGTRLTVT.

The chain couples TRBV9 to TRBJ2-1; the match to TRBD2 covers 10 bases. This CDR3 spans 15 amino acids. V trimming: 4 bases; J trimming: 5 bases; junction bases outside the gene matches: 6. Germline-derived CDR1 and CDR2 are SGDLS and YYNGEE. CDR3 sequence reads: CASSSRTSGNNEQFF. The CDR3 bases are TGTGCCAGCAGCTCCCGGACTAGCGGCAACAATGAGCAGTTCTTC.

The sample holds one count of this clone. This chain connects TRBV11-1 to TRBJ2-5; 8 nucleotides agree with TRBD2. This CDR3 has 15 residues. J was trimmed by 3 bases and V by 1 base; bases with no gene match: 4. CDR1 is SGHAT, CDR2 FQDESV, per germline (reference sequence). CDR3 protein: CASSLVLAGEETQYF. Written as DNA, the CDR3 is TGTGCCAGCAGCTTAGTTCTAGCGGGCGAAGAGACCCAGTACTTC.

V gene TRBV5-1 combines with J gene TRBJ2-3; D is perhaps TRBD1 (5 bases). The V gene's germline CDR1 is SGHRS and CDR2 YFSETQ. This CDR3 is built from 22 residues. Trimming cost V 2 bases and J 3 bases, with 34 bases left between them. CDR3 coding DNA: TGCGCCAGCAGCTTTAGCTTGACTGGGGCCTCTAACTTCGGAGCCCATACAGATACGCAGTATTTT. It codes for CASSFSLTGASNFGAHTDTQYF.

This clone was detected only once. The gene calls are TRBV10-3 and TRBJ2-7; the match to TRBD2 covers 8 bases. The germline CDR1 and CDR2 sequences are ENHRY and SYGVKD. Unmatched junction bases numbered 5, after V lost 4 bases and J lost 3 bases. The CDR3 has 14 residues. CDR3 sequence: CAISVGAGVYEQYF. The CDR3 coding sequence is TGTGCCATCAGTGTGGGAGCGGGAGTCTACGAGCAGTACTTC.

The chain employs TRBV29-1 and TRBJ1-3; no firm D call. V gave up 3 bases and J gave up 0 bases, with 6 bases separating them. This CDR3 region has 13 residues. CDR1 is SQVTM and CDR2 is ANQGSEA in the germline V gene. In DNA form, the CDR3 reads TGCAGCGTTGAGGCAGTCTCTGGAAACACCATATATTTT. The encoded protein is CSVEAVSGNTIYF.

J is TRBJ2-1 and V is TRBV2; D gene uncertain. The CDR3 has 14 amino acids. Trimming removed 6 bases from V and 7 bases from J, with 16 bases in between. Looked up from germline, CDR1 is SNHLY and CDR2 is FYNNEI. The DNA for the CDR3 is TGTGCCAGCAGCCCTGCGGCTAGACTGAATGAGCAGTTCTTC. Its protein is CASSPAARLNEQFF.

The gene calls are TRBV9 and TRBJ2-5, with D possibly TRBD2 on 5 matching bases. The V end lost 3 bases, the J end lost 3 bases, and 9 bases lay between the germline ends. CDR3 size: 13 residues. Germline V gene sequence: CDR1 SGDLS, CDR2 YYNGEE. This CDR3 is CASSGRGEETQYF. CDR3 DNA: TGTGCCAGCAGCGGTCGGGGAGAAGAGACCCAGTACTTC.